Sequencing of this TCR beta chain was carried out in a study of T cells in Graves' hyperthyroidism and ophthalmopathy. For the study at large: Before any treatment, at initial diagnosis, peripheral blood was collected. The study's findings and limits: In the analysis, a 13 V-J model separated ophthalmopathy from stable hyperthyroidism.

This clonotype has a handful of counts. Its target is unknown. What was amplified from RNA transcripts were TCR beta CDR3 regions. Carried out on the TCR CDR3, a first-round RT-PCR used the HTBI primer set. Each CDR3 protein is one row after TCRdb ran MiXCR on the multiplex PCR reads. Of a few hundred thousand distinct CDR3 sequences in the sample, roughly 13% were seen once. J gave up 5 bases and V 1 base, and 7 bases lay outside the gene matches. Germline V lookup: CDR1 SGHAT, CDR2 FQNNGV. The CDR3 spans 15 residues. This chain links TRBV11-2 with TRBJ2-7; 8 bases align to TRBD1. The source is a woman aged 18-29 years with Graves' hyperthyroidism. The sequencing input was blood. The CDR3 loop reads CASSLGRTGLDEQYF. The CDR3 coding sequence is TGTGCCAGCAGCTTAGGAAGGACAGGGCTCGACGAGCAGTACTTC.